This entry lists 27 T cell receptor beta chains sequenced from one sample in a study of regulatory T cells in long-lasting Graves disease. TCR beta libraries were built with iRepertoire HTBI primers and Arm-PCR of CDR3 regions. TCRdb called the multiplex PCR reads again in MiXCR, with one record for every CDR3 protein. The data show hundreds of thousands of distinct CDR3 sequences, about 16% seen once. Noted time point: newly diagnosed GD, antithyroid drugs for less than 3 months. Extracted RNA from PBMCs served as the source of the TCR library. These records were also assigned to another study, of T cells in Graves' hyperthyroidism and ophthalmopathy.

Sequencing was performed on peripheral blood mononuclear cells (PBMCs), taken at new diagnosis, from a patient treated with antithyroid drugs. Receptors originate from a middle-aged woman with Graves disease.

Only a few counts were recorded for this clonotype. In DNA, the CDR3 is TGCAGTGCTAGACGGCCGAGCTCTGGAAACACCATATATTTT. Residues: CSARRPSSGNTIYF. This chain connects TRBV20-1 to TRBJ1-3; no clear D. With 2 bases removed from V and 0 bases from J, the gap between germline ends came to 8 bases. The CDR3 runs 14 residues. CDR1 is DFQATT and CDR2 is SNEGSKA in the germline V gene (reference sequence).

This clonotype has a count of ten or more. The genes are TRBV5-6 and TRBJ1-2; possibly TRBD1 for D (6 bases). Trimming stripped 3 bases from V and 8 bases from J, with 17 bases between. CDR1 is SGHDT and CDR2 is YYEEEE in the germline V gene. This CDR3 has 14 residues. CDR3 sequence reads: CASSWFGQTEGYTF. In DNA, the CDR3 is TGTGCCAGCAGCTGGTTCGGACAGACGGAAGGCTACACCTTC.

Regarding this clonotype: One end of the junction is discordant with germline, which a read error may explain. The chain joins TRBV15 to TRBJ2-1; TRBD2 might be the D (6 bases). Germline CDR1 reads LNHNV; CDR2 reads YYDKDF (reference sequence). This CDR3 contains 16 residues. CDR3 residues: CTTSRTSSLSSNEQFF. In nucleotides, the CDR3 is TGTACCACCAGCAGAACTAGCAGTCTCTCTTCCAATGAGCAGTTCTTC.

This clonotype was detected only a few times. The J gene is TRBJ2-3, the V gene TRBV7-3, with 8 positions matching TRBD2. Germline trimming cut 6 bases from V and 7 bases from J; bases unmatched to any gene: 21. This CDR3 has 18 amino acids. Germline V CDR1 and CDR2: SGHTA, FQGTGA. Here the CDR3 reads CASSPGPGGAGGRNTQYF. CDR3 DNA sequence: TGTGCCAGCAGTCCCGGTCCGGGGGGGGCCGGGGGCCGAAATACGCAGTATTTT.

This clonotype was detected ten times or more. V is TRBV5-1 and J is TRBJ2-1; D remains unclear. CDR1 SGHRS and CDR2 YFSETQ come from the germline V gene. V was clipped by 4 bases and J by 4 bases, with 12 bases between them. This CDR3 has 14 residues. The chain's CDR3 is CASSNQVGYNEQFF. CDR3 bases: TGCGCCAGCAGCAACCAAGTAGGGTACAATGAGCAGTTCTTC.

This clonotype showed up just a few times. The V gene is TRBV18, the J gene TRBJ1-6; TRBD1 agrees at 9 bases. The CDR3 length is 15 residues. Unmatched junction bases numbered 6, after V lost 4 bases and J lost 8 bases. Per germline, CDR1 KGHSH and CDR2 LQKENI. The CDR3 sequence: CASSLSTGGDSPLHF. DNA of the CDR3: TGTGCCAGCTCACTTTCGACAGGGGGAGATTCACCCCTCCACTTT.

V usage is TRBV6-1 and J usage is TRBJ2-7, with 7 nucleotides matching TRBD1. The J segment lost 0 bases and the V segment lost 8 bases, leaving 1 base of the junction unmatched. This CDR3 contains 12 residues. CDR1 and CDR2 (germline): MNHNS, SASEGT. CDR3 DNA sequence: TGTGCCAGCGGGACAGCCTCCTACGAGCAGTACTTC. Amino acid sequence: CASGTASYEQYF.

Remarks on this clonotype: With a much larger clone just one base away, this may be a read error. The gene calls are TRBV27 and TRBJ1-2; 7 nucleotides agree with TRBD1. Germline V gene sequence: CDR1 MNHEY, CDR2 SMNVEV (reference sequence). This CDR3 spans 15 amino acids. Written as DNA, the CDR3 is TGTGCCAGCAGTTTTGGTGTCGGAGGGGGCTATGGCTACGCCTTC. Protein: CASSFGVGGGYGYAF.

This clonotype was found many times. V gene TRBV6-5 combines with J gene TRBJ1-1; 8 nucleotides align to TRBD1. Trimming cost V 2 bases and J 1 base; bases outside gene matches: 3. The CDR3 extends over 15 amino acids. Looked up from germline, CDR1 is MNHEY and CDR2 is SVGAGI. This CDR3 reads CASSYGGTGNTEAFF. CDR3 DNA sequence: TGTGCCAGCAGTTACGGGGGGACAGGGAACACTGAAGCTTTCTTT.

This clonotype has just a few counts. The CDR3 loop reads CASSQWTGEVLGAAFF. CDR3 sequence (DNA): TGCGCCAGCAGCCAATGGACAGGGGAAGTATTAGGCGCGGCTTTCTTT. V and J are TRBV5-1 and TRBJ1-1, with 9 positions matching TRBD1. Germline lookup yields CDR1 SGHRS and CDR2 YFSETQ. The ends lost 4 bases at V and 11 bases at J; junction bases unmatched: 18. This CDR3 region has 16 residues.

The rearrangement joins TRBV9 to TRBJ2-1; 10 bases line up with TRBD2. V shed 4 bases, J shed 6 bases, and the junction held 10 bases outside the gene matches. CDR1 is SGDLS, CDR2 YYNGEE, per germline. The CDR3 is 16 residues long. The CDR3 bases are TGTGCCAGCAGCACCGCGGGAGCGGGGGGGCCCAATGAGCAGTTCTTC. This encodes CASSTAGAGGPNEQFF.

This clonotype was counted many times. The chain recombines TRBV6-1 with TRBJ1-6; a possible D gene is TRBD1 (5 bases). The germline V gene has CDR1 MNHNS and CDR2 SASEGT. CDR3 length equals 13 residues. V was shortened by 4 bases and J by 9 bases, with 10 bases between the two germline ends. The CDR3 region has the DNA TGTGCCAGCAGTGGGGACTCCTTTTCACCCCTCCACTTT. Amino acid sequence: CASSGDSFSPLHF.

At least ten counts were recorded for this clonotype. The J gene is TRBJ2-3, the V gene TRBV4-2, with unresolved D. V gave up 1 base and J gave up 4 bases, with 9 bases separating them. CDR3 length: 14 residues. The germline V gene has CDR1 LGHNA and CDR2 YNFKEQ. The CDR3 region is CASSQAGEPDTQYF. The CDR3 bases are TGTGCCAGCAGCCAAGCTGGGGAACCAGATACGCAGTATTTT.

This clonotype was counted many times. V usage is TRBV5-6 and J usage is TRBJ2-3; the D gene is possibly TRBD1 (6 bases). Trimming stripped 4 bases from V and 1 base from J, with 13 bases between. Germline CDR1 and CDR2: SGHDT and YYEEEE. The CDR3 totals 15 residues. The CDR3 sequence: CASSLQGLGTDTQYF. In DNA form, the CDR3 reads TGTGCCAGCAGCCTACAGGGTTTGGGCACAGATACGCAGTATTTT.

Only a few counts were recorded for this clonotype. The rearrangement joins TRBV6-1 to TRBJ1-1; no clear D. The CDR3 is 14 amino acids. The germline V gene has CDR1 MNHNS and CDR2 SASEGT. Trimming shortened V by 5 bases and J by 1 base, and 11 bases separated the two germline ends. This CDR3 reads CASSRAGGNTEAFF. For the CDR3, the DNA is TGTGCCAGCAGTAGGGCCGGCGGGAACACTGAAGCTTTCTTT.

Many counts were recorded for this clonotype. Here the CDR3 reads CASKDSYGGNQPQHF. For the CDR3, the DNA is TGTGCCAGCAAGGACTCGTATGGCGGCAATCAGCCCCAGCATTTT. The chain carries TRBV6-1 and TRBJ1-5; the D is unclear. V dropped 7 bases and J dropped 2 bases, with 15 bases sitting between them. The length of the CDR3 is 15 residues. From germline, CDR1 is MNHNS and CDR2 SASEGT.

With respect to this clonotype: The CDR3 does not close with the conserved phenylalanine or tryptophan, likely indicating a read error. CDR3 sequence reads: CATSSRGVANEKLFS. Here the CDR3 DNA reads TGTGCCACCAGCAGCAGGGGGGTGGCTAATGAAAAACTGTTTTCT. This chain links TRBV15 with TRBJ1-4; TRBD1 agrees at 7 bases. The CDR3 sequence is 15 residues long. Germline V lookup: CDR1 LNHNV, CDR2 YYDKDF (reference sequence). V shed 3 bases and J 3 bases; nucleotides not matched to a gene: 4.

This clonotype appeared many times. The J gene is TRBJ2-3, the V gene TRBV11-2, with D hard to call. Trimming cost V 0 bases and J 6 bases, with 16 bases left between them. Germline V CDR1 and CDR2: SGHAT, FQNNGV. The CDR3 is made up of 16 amino acids. The DNA for the CDR3 is TGTGCCAGCAGCTTAGATGCCGGACCCATGAGCGATACGCAGTATTTT. Translated: CASSLDAGPMSDTQYF. Using reference TRBV11-2 and TRBJ2-3 for the parts outside the CDR3, the full variable domain is EAGVAQSPRYKIIEKRQSVAFWCNPISGHATLYWYQQILGQGPKLLIQFQNNGVVDDSQLPKDRFSAERLKGVDSTLKIQPAKLEDSAVYLCASSLDAGPMSDTQYFGPGTRLTVL.

The rearrangement joins TRBV5-8 to TRBJ1-1; perhaps TRBD1 as D (5 bases). V lost 6 bases, J lost 1 base, and 16 bases lay in between. Germline CDR1 SGHTS, CDR2 YDEGEE. The CDR3 consists of 15 residues. The CDR3, as DNA: TGTGCCAGCAACGTCCCATCGAGGGGGAACACTGAAGCTTTCTTT. Its translation: CASNVPSRGNTEAFF.

The sample holds many counts of this clonotype. The CDR3 loop is CASSFRGGSNEQFF. The CDR3 nucleotides read TGTGCCAGCAGTTTTAGGGGAGGGTCCAATGAGCAGTTCTTC. The rearrangement uses TRBV12-3 or TRBV12-4 and TRBJ2-1; TRBD2 matches 7 bases. V lost 3 bases and J lost 6; bases outside the gene matches: 5. This CDR3 has 14 amino acids.

The chain combines TRBV7-9 with TRBJ1-2; 10 bases are shared with TRBD1. J was trimmed by 8 bases and V by 5 bases; bases with no gene match: 8. The CDR3 sequence is 14 residues long. Looked up from germline, CDR1 is SEHNR and CDR2 is FQNEAQ (reference sequence). The CDR3 nucleotides read TGTGCCAGCAGCCGCCGACAGGGGGCAGGGGGCTACACCTTC. It encodes CASSRRQGAGGYTF.

This clonotype was seen repeatedly, ten times or more. The J gene is TRBJ2-5, the V gene TRBV10-1; TRBD1 or TRBD2 may be the D gene (6 bases each). V dropped 2 bases and J dropped 2 bases, with 12 bases sitting between them. In germline, CDR1 is WNHNN, CDR2 SYGVQD (reference sequence). The length of the CDR3 is 15 residues. The chain's CDR3 is CASSENRGAQETQYF. The CDR3 DNA sequence: TGCGCCAGCAGTGAGAATAGGGGGGCTCAAGAGACCCAGTACTTC.

This chain joins TRBV2 and TRBJ1-1; maybe TRBD1 (6 bases). CDR3 length: 14 residues. Trimming removed 0 bases from V and 6 bases from J, with 11 bases in between. Germline values: CDR1 SNHLY, CDR2 FYNNEI. The CDR3: CASSEAGGIAEAFF. For the CDR3, the DNA is TGTGCCAGCAGTGAAGCAGGGGGTATCGCTGAAGCTTTCTTT.

This clonotype came up a few times. J is TRBJ2-5 and V is TRBV20-1; a possible D gene is TRBD1 (6 bases). The CDR3 has 14 residues. CDR1 DFQATT and CDR2 SNEGSKA come from the germline V gene (reference sequence). The V end was cut by 2 bases, the J end by 5 bases, with 15 bases between. The CDR3 sequence: CSARWGRGSETQYF. In nucleotides, the CDR3 is TGCAGTGCTAGATGGGGCAGGGGCAGTGAGACCCAGTACTTC.

This clonotype was detected only a few times. V and J are TRBV29-1 and TRBJ2-4; 12 nucleotides line up with TRBD2. V dropped 7 bases and J dropped 3; count of bases not matched to a gene: 13. CDR3 length equals 17 residues. Germline CDR1 SQVTM, CDR2 ANQGSEA. CDR3 sequence reads: CSALLAGGTRFKNIQYF. The CDR3 DNA reads as TGCAGCGCACTACTAGCGGGGGGAACCCGTTTCAAAAACATTCAGTACTTC. Combining the CDR3 with reference TRBV29-1 and TRBJ2-4 gives the whole variable domain SAVISQKPSRDICQRGTSLTIQCQVDSQVTMMFWYRQQPGQSLTLIATANQGSEATYESGFVIDKFPISRPNLTFSTLTVSNMSPEDSSIYLCSALLAGGTRFKNIQYFGAGTRLSVL.

This clonotype has ten or more counts. The genes are TRBV20-1 and TRBJ2-5, with 8 positions matching TRBD1. The CDR3 spans 12 residues. With 5 bases clipped from V and 5 bases from J, the junction kept 4 bases outside the gene matches. Germline CDR1 and CDR2: DFQATT and SNEGSKA (reference sequence). As DNA, the CDR3 is TGCAGTGCTCAGGACAGGGTCGAGACCCAGTACTTC. Translation: CSAQDRVETQYF.

The J gene is TRBJ1-4, the V gene TRBV30; 7 nucleotides agree with TRBD1. The CDR3 is made up of 16 amino acids. Germline values: CDR1 GTSNPN, CDR2 SVGIG (reference sequence). With V trimmed by 4 bases and J by 8 bases, 16 bases remained unmatched. For the CDR3, the DNA is TGTGCCTGGACTACAGGGGTGGCAGGTGCTGGCGAAAAACTGTTTTTT. This gives the protein CAWTTGVAGAGEKLFF.